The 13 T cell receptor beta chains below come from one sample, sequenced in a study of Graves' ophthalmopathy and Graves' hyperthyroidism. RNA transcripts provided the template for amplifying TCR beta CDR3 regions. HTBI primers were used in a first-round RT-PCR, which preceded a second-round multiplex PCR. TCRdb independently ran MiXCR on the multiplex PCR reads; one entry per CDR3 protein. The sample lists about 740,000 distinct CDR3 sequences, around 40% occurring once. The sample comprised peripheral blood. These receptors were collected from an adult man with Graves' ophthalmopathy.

The CDR3 sequence: CASSIGGLPGETQYF. The CDR3 DNA is TGTGCCAGTAGTATCGGTGGACTTCCCGGGGAGACCCAGTACTTC. The V call is TRBV19, the J call TRBJ2-5, with D possibly TRBD2 on 5 matching bases. Trimming stripped 3 bases from V and 5 bases from J, with 16 bases between. Germline V lookup: CDR1 LNHDA, CDR2 SQIVND (reference sequence). This CDR3 comprises 15 residues.

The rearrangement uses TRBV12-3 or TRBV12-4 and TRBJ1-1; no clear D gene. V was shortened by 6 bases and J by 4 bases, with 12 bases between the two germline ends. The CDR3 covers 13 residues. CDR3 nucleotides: TGTGCCAGCAGCTACCGCTTTAGCACTGAAGCTTTCTTT. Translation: CASSYRFSTEAFF.

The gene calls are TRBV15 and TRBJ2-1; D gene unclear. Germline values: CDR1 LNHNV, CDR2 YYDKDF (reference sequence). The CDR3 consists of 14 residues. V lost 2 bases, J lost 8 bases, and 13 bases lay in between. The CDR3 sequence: CATSRLTYGHEQFF. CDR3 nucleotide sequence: TGTGCCACCAGCAGACTGACTTACGGGCATGAGCAGTTCTTC.

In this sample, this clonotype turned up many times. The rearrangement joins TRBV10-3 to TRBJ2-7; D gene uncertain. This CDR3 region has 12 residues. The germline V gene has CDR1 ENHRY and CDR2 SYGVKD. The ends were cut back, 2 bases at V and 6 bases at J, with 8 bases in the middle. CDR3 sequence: CAISELGREQYF. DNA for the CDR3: TGTGCCATCAGTGAGCTAGGGCGCGAGCAGTACTTC.

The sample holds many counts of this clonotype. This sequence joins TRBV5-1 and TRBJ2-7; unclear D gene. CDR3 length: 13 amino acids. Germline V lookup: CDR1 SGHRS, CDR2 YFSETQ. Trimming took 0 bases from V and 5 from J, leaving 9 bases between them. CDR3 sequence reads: CASSLASRNEQYF. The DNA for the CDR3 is TGCGCCAGCAGCTTGGCCTCGAGAAACGAGCAGTACTTC. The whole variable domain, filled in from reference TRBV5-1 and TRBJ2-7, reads KAGVTQTPRYLIKTRGQQVTLSCSPISGHRSVSWYQQTPGQGLQFLFEYFSETQRNKGNFPGRFSGRQFSNSRSEMNVSTLELGDSALYLCASSLASRNEQYFGPGTRLTVT.

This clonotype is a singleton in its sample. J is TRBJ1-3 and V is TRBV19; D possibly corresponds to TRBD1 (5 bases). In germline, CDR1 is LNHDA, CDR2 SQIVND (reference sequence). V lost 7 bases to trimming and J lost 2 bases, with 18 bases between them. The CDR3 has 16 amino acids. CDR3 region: CASIGSRRGTGNTIYF. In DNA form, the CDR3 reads TGTGCCAGTATTGGGAGCCGACGGGGCACTGGAAACACCATATATTTT.

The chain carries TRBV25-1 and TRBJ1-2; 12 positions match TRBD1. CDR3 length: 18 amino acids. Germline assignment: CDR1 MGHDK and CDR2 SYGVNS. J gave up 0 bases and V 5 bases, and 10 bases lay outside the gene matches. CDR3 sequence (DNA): TGTGCCAGCAGTTACCTCCTCCGGGACAGGGGGCCTAACTATGGCTACACCTTC. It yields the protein CASSYLLRDRGPNYGYTF.

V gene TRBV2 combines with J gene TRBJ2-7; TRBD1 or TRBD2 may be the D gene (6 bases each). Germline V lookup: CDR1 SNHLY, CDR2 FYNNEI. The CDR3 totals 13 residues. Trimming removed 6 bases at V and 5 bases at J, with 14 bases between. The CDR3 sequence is CASRRAGEDEQYF. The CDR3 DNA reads TGTGCCAGCAGAAGGGCAGGGGAGGACGAGCAGTACTTC.

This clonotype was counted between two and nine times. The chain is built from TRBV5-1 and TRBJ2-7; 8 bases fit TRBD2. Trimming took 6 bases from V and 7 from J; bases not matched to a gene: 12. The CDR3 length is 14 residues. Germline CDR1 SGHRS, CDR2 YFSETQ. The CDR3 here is CASTQSAGLGEQYF. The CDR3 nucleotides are TGCGCCAGCACCCAATCGGCGGGACTAGGTGAGCAGTACTTC.

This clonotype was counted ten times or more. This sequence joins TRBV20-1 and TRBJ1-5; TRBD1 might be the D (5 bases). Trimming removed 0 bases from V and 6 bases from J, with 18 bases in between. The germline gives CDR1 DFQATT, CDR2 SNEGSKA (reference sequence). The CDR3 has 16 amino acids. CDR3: CSAREGGGQGGQPQHF. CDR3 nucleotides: TGCAGTGCTAGAGAGGGAGGAGGGCAGGGCGGTCAGCCCCAGCATTTT.

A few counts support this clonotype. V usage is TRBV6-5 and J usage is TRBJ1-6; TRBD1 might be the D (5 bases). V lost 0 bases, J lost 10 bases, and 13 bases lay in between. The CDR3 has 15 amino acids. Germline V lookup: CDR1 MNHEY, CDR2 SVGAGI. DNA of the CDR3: TGTGCCAGCAGTTACTCGGCGAGGGGAGTGTCACCCCTCCACTTT. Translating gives CASSYSARGVSPLHF.

DNA for the CDR3: TGTGCCAGCGCTGGCGGGGACAGAAGCTACGAGCAGTACTTC. Its protein is CASAGGDRSYEQYF. The genes are TRBV7-9 and TRBJ2-7, with D possibly matching TRBD1 (7 bases). V shed 8 bases and J shed 3 bases, with 17 bases lying between them. The CDR3 extends over 14 amino acids. CDR1 is SEHNR and CDR2 is FQNEAQ in the germline V gene (reference sequence).

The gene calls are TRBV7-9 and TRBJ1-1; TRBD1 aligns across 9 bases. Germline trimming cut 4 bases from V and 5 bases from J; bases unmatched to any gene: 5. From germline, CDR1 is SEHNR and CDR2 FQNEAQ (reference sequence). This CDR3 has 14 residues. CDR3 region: CASSSGQGTTEAFF. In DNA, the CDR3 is TGTGCCAGCAGCTCAGGACAGGGGACGACTGAAGCTTTCTTT.